This paragraph reports one T cell receptor beta chain. Random-hexamer reverse transcription was applied to about 0.5 to 1 ug RNA. Amplification of TCR beta CDR3 by immunoSEQ multiplex PCR spanned 54 Vbeta and 13 Jbeta. TCRdb fed the immunoSEQ multiplex PCR reads into MiXCR, producing one record per CDR3 protein. Here the sample spans roughly 120,000 distinct CDR3 sequences, 85% to 95% being singletons. This specimen comes from a study of CD8 T cells in Susac syndrome. Germline values: CDR1 PRHDT, CDR2 FYEKMQ (reference sequence). The length of the CDR3 is 15 residues. V gave up 3 bases and J gave up 5 bases, with 16 bases separating them.

J is TRBJ1-1 and V is TRBV13; maybe TRBD1 (6 bases). The TCR was taken from a human donor with multiple sclerosis. The source material was CD8+ T cells from PBMCs. The CDR3 loop reads CASSLGRGAGTEAFF. DNA of the CDR3: TGTGCCAGCAGCTTGGGCCGGGGGGCTGGAACTGAAGCTTTCTTT.